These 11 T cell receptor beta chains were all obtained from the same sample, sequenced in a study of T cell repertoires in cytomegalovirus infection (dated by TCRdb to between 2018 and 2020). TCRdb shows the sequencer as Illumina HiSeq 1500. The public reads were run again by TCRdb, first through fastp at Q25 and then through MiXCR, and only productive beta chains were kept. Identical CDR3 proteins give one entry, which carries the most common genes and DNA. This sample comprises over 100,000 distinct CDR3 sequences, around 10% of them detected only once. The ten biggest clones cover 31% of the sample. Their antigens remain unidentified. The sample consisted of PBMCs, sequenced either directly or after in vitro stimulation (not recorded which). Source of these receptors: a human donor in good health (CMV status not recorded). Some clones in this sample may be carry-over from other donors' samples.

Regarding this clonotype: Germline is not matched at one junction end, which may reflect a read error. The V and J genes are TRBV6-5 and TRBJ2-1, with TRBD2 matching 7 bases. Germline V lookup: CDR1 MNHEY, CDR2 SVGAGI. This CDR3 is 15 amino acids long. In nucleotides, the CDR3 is TGTGCCAGCGGTTACGGCGGGAGCTCCTACAATGAGCAGTTCTTC. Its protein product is CASGYGGSSYNEQFF.

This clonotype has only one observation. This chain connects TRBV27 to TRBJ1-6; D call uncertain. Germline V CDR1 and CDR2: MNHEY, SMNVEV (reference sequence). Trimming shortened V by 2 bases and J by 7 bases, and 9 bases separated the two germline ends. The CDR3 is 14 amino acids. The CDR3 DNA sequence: TGTGCCAGCAGTTTAAGAGGTACCAATTCACCCCTCCACTTT. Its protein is CASSLRGTNSPLHF.

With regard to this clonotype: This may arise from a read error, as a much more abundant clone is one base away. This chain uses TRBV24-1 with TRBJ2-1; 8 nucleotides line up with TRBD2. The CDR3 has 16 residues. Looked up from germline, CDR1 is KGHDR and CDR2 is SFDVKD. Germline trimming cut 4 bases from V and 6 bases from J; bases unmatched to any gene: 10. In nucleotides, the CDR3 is TGTGCCACCAGTGAATGGGGAGCGGGAGAAAGCAATGAGCAGTTCTTC. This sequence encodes CATSEWGAGESNEQFF.

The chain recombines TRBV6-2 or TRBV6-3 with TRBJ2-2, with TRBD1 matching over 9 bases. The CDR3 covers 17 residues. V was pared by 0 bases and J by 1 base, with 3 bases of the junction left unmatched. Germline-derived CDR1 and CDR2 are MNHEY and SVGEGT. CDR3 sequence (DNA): TGTGCCAGCAGTTACTCCTTGGACAGGGGGAACACCGGGGAGCTGTTTTTT. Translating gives CASSYSLDRGNTGELFF.

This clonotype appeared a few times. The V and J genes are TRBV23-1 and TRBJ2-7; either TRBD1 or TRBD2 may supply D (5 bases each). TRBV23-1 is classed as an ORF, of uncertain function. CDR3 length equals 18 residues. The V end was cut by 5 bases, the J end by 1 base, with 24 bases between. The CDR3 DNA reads TGCGCCAGCAGTTCCTGGGACCCTAAAGCGGATTATTCCTACGAGCAGTACTTC. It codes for CASSSWDPKADYSYEQYF.

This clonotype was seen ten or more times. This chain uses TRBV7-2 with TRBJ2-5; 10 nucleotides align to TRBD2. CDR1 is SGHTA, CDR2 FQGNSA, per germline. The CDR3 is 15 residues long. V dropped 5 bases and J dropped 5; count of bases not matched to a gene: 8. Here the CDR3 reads CASSLSGRAGETQYF. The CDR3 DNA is TGTGCCAGCAGCCTGAGCGGGAGGGCCGGGGAGACCCAGTACTTC.

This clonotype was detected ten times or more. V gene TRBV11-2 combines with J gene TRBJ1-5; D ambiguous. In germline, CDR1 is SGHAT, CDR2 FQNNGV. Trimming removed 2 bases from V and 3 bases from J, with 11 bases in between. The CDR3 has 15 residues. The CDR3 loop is CASSLSKGANQPQHF. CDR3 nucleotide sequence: TGTGCCAGCAGCTTATCGAAGGGAGCCAATCAGCCCCAGCATTTT.

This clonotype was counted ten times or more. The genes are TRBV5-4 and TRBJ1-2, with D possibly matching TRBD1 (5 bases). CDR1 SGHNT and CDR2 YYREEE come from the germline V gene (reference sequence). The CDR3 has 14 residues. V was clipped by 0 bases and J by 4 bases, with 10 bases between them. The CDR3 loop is CASSLDRGSYGYTF. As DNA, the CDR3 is TGTGCCAGCAGCTTGGACCGGGGGAGCTATGGCTACACCTTC.

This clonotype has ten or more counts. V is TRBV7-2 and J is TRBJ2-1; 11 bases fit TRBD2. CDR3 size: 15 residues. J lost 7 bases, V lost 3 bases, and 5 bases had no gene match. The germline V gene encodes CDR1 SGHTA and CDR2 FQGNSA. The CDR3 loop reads CASSFSGRAVNEQFF. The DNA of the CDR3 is TGTGCCAGCAGCTTTAGCGGGAGGGCCGTGAATGAGCAGTTCTTC.

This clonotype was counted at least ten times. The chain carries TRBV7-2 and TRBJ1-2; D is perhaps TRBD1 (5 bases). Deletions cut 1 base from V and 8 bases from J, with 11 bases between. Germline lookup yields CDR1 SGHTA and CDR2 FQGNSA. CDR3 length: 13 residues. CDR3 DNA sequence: TGTGCCAGCAGCTTAGGCAGGGAAGCGGGCTACACCTTC. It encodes CASSLGREAGYTF.

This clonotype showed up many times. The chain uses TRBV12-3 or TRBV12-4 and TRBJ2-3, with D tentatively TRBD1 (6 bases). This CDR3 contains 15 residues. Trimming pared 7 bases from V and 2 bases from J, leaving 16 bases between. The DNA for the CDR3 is TGTGCCAGCACCGCGGACAGACTGTACACAGATACGCAGTATTTT. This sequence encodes CASTADRLYTDTQYF.